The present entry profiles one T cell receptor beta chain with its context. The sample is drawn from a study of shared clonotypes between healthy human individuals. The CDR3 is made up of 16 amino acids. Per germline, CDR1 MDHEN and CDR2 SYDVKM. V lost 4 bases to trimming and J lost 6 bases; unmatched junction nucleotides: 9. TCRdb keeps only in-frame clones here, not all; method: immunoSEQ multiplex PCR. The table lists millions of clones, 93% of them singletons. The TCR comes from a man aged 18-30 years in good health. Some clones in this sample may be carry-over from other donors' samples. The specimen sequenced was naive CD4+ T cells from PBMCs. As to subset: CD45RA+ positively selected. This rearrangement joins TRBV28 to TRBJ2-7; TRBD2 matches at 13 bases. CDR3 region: CASSSPGTSGIGEQYF. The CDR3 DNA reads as TGTGCCAGCAGTTCCCCCGGGACTAGCGGGATAGGCGAGCAGTACTTC. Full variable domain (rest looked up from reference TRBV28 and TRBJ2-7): DVKVTQSSRYLVKRTGEKVFLECVQDMDHENMFWYRQDPGLGLRLIYFSYDVKMKEKGDIPEGYSVSREKKERFSLILESASTNQTSMYLCASSSPGTSGIGEQYFGPGTRLTVT.